This TCR beta chain was captured in a study of post-analysis software for immune sequencing data. Presence of unique molecular identifiers characterized the TCR beta cDNA libraries. In TCRdb, the PCR reads were re-called with MiXCR into one record per CDR3 protein. Here the sample spans approximately 570,000 distinct CDR3 sequences, 40% to 50% being singletons. This clonotype was detected many times. Sequencing was done on a sample of blood. The TCR was taken from a girl between 5 and 17 years old with multiple sclerosis.

DNA for the CDR3: TGTGCCAGCAGCTTCGATAATGAGCAGTTCTTC. Its translation is CASSFDNEQFF. The rearrangement links TRBV12-3 or TRBV12-4 to TRBJ2-1, with D uncertain. V was cut by 6 bases and J by 7 bases, with 7 bases left in between. CDR3 length: 11 amino acids.